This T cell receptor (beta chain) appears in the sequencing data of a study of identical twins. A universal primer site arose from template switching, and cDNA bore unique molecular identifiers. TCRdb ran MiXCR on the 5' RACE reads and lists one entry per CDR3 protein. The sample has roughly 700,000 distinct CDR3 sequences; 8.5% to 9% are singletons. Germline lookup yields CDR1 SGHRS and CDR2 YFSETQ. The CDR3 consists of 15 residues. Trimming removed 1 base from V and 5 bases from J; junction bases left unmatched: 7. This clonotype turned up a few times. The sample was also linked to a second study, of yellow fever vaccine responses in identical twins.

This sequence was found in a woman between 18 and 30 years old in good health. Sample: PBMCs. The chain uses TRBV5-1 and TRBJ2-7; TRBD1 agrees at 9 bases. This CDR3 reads CASSLQDRGLNEQYF. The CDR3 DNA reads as TGCGCCAGCAGCTTGCAGGACAGGGGTCTCAACGAGCAGTACTTC.